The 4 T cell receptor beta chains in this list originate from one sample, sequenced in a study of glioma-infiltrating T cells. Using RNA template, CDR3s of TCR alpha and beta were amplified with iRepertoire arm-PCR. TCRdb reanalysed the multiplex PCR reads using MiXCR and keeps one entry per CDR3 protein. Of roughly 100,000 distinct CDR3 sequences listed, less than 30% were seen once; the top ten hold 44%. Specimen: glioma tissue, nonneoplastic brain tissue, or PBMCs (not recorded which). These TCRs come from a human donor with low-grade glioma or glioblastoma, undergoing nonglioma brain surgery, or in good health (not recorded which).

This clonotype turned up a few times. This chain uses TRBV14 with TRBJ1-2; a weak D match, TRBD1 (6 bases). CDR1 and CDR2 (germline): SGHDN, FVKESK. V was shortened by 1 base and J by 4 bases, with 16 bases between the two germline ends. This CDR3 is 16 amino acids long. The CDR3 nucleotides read TGTGCCAGCAGCCAAGTAGGTTGGACAGCTTTCTATGGCTACACCTTC. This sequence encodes CASSQVGWTAFYGYTF.

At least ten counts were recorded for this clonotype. In nucleotides, the CDR3 is TGTGCCAGCAGCTTATTGTACAACACTGAAGCTTTCTTT. This gives the protein CASSLLYNTEAFF. The chain combines TRBV7-9 with TRBJ1-1; D remains ambiguous. The CDR3 consists of 13 residues. V lost 2 bases, J lost 2 bases, and 6 bases lay in between. The germline V gene encodes CDR1 SEHNR and CDR2 FQNEAQ (reference sequence). The full variable domain, completed using reference TRBV7-9 and TRBJ1-1, is DTGVSQNPRHKITKRGQNVTFRCDPISEHNRLYWYRQTLGQGPEFLTYFQNEAQLEKSRLLSDRFSAERPKGSFSTLEIQRTEQGDSAMYLCASSLLYNTEAFFGQGTRLTVV.

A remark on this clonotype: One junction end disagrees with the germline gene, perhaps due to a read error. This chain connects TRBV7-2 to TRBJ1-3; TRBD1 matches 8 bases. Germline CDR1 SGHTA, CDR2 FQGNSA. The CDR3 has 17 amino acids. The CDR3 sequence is CAISLVWDRSSGNTIYF. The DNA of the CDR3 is TGTGCCATCAGCTTAGTGTGGGACAGGTCCTCTGGAAACACCATATATTTT. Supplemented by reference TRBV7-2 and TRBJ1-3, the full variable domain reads GAGVSQSPSNKVTEKGKDVELRCDPISGHTALYWYRQSLGQGLEFLIYFQGNSAPDKSGLPSDRFSAERTGGSVSTLTIQRTQQEDSAVYLCAISLVWDRSSGNTIYFGEGSWLTVV.

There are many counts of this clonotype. The CDR3 DNA follows: TGCAGTGCTAATAGACAAGGCTATGGCTACACCTTC. Encoded protein: CSANRQGYGYTF. V is TRBV20-1 and J is TRBJ1-2; D not resolved. This CDR3 spans 12 amino acids. Germline V gene sequence: CDR1 DFQATT, CDR2 SNEGSKA (reference sequence). V lost 4 bases, J lost 4 bases, and 10 bases lay in between.